This T cell receptor (beta chain) was documented in a study of regulatory T cells in long-lasting Graves disease. In this sample, this clonotype turned up many times. What it recognizes is unknown. Time point noted: persistent/refractory GD, antithyroid drugs over 5 years with positive TRAb. Making the TCR library involved RNA that had been extracted from PBMCs. Study results and limitations: Public clonotype sharing was higher in persistent than newly diagnosed patients. With persistent disease, TRBV28, TRBJ1-2 and TRBJ2-5 were the favored segments.

The CDR3 totals 14 residues. Germline CDR1 reads DFQATT; CDR2 reads SNEGSKA (reference sequence). V was clipped by 1 base and J by 0 bases, with 9 bases between them. Relying on iRepertoire HTBI primers and Arm-PCR of CDR3 regions, the team built TCR beta libraries. Original analysis: Samples collectively showed 62 TRBV and around 15 TRBJ segments. TCRdb re-analysed the multiplex PCR reads in MiXCR, keeping a single row per CDR3 protein. The V and J calls come from TCRdb's annotation, not from the publication. The sample consists of approximately 690,000 distinct CDR3 sequences, roughly 30% of them appearing once.

The sequence was obtained from a female donor with Graves disease. The sequences come from peripheral blood mononuclear cells (PBMCs), collected when the disease was refractory, from a patient treated with antithyroid drugs. V usage is TRBV20-1 and J usage is TRBJ1-2; D is unresolved. CDR3 amino acids: CSARASDTNYGYTF. In nucleotides, the CDR3 is TGCAGTGCTAGAGCGTCGGATACTAACTATGGCTACACCTTC.